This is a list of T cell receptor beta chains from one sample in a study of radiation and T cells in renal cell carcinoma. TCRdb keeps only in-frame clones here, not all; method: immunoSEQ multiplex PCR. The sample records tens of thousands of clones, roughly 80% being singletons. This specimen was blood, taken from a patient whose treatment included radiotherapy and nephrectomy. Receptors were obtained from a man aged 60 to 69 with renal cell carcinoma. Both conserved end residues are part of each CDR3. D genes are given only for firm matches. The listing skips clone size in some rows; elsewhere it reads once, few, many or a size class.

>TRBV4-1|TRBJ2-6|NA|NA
TGCGCCAGCAGCCGACCCGGGACACCAATCACCTCTGGGGCCAACGTCCTGACTTTC
CASSRPGTPITSGANVLTF
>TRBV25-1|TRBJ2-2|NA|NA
TGTGCCAGCAGTCTCCCAGGGACGGCGAACACCGGGGAGCTGTTTTTT
CASSLPGTANTGELFF
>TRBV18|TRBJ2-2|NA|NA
TGTGCCAGCTCACCACCGGGGGTTACGAACACCGGGGAGCTGTTTTTT
CASSPPGVTNTGELFF
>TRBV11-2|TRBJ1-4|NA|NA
TGTGCCAGCAGCGTAGGCAGTGCTGAAAAACTGTTTTTT
CASSVGSAEKLFF
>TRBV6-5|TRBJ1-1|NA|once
TGTGCCAGCAGAGACCGGGCGTCCACTGAAGCTTTCTTT
CASRDRASTEAFF
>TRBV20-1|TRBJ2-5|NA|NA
TGCAGTGCTACAGGGGAAGAGACCCAGTACTTC
CSATGEETQYF
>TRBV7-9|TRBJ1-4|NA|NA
TGTGCCAGCAGCTTTGCCTGGCCAGCAACTAATGAAAAACTGTTTTTT
CASSFAWPATNEKLFF
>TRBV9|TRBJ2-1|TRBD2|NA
TGTGCCAGCAGCGTCGGGACTAGCGGGAGATTCAAGGATGAGCAGTTCTTC
CASSVGTSGRFKDEQFF
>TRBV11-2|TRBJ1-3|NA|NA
TGTGCCAGCAGCTTAGATGTTGGAAACACCATTTATTTT
CASSLDVGNTIYF
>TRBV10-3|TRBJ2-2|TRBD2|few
TGTGCCATCAGTGAGTTCTCGACTAGCGGGGCGAACACCGGGGAGCTGTTTTTT
CAISEFSTSGANTGELFF
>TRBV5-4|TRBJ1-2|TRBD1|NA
TGTGCCAGCAGCTTCACCTACAGGGGGCAAGATGGCTACACCTTC
CASSFTYRGQDGYTF
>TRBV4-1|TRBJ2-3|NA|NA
TGCGCCAGCAGCCAAAGGGACTCCCTCACAGATACGCAGTATTTT
CASSQRDSLTDTQYF
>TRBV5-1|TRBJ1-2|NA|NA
TGCGCCACCTCGGGGGAGGGGAACTATGGCTACACCTTC
CATSGEGNYGYTF
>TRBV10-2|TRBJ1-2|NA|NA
TGCGCCAGCAGTGAGTCGGGGCCAAGTAGACGAGGCTACACCTTC
CASSESGPSRRGYTF
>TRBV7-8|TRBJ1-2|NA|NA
TGTGCCAGCAGCTTAGGGACCGGGGATCTGGCCTATGGCTACACCTTC
CASSLGTGDLAYGYTF
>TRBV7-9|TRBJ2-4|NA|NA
TGTGCCAGCAGCTTTCGGGGACTAAACATTCAGTACTTC
CASSFRGLNIQYF
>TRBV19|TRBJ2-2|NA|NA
TGTGCCCACAGGGCGAGTGGTTCCGGAAGCGGGGAGCTGTTTTTT
CAHRASGSGSGELFF
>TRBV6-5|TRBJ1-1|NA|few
TGTGCCAGCAGTTACTCGTTGTCGATGAACACTGAAGCTTTCTTT
CASSYSLSMNTEAFF
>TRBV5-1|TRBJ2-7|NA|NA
TGCGCCAGCAGGGTCGCGGGATGGGACCACGAGCAGTACTTC
CASRVAGWDHEQYF
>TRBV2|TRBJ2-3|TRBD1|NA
TGTGCCAGCAGCTTTCAGGGGGCCTTGAGCACAGATACGCAGTATTTT
CASSFQGALSTDTQYF
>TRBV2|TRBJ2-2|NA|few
TGTGCCAGCAGTGAAGTGGCGGGTTACACCGGGGAGCTGTTTTTT
CASSEVAGYTGELFF
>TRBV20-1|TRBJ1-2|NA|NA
TGCAGTGCTAGTGGGTTCTATGGCTACACCTTC
CSASGFYGYTF
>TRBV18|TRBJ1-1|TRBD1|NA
TGTGCCAGCTCACCGGGACAGGGGGGATCCATGAACACTGAAGCTTTCTTT
CASSPGQGGSMNTEAFF
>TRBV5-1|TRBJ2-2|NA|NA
TGCGCCAGCAGCTTGGTGATCCAGACCGGGGAGCTGTTTTTT
CASSLVIQTGELFF
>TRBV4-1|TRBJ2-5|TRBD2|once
TGCGCCAGCAGTCCAATAGCGGGGCAACAAGAGACCCAGTACTTC
CASSPIAGQQETQYF
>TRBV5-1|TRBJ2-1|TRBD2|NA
TGCGCCAGCAGCTTGACCGGACTAGCGGGATGGGAGCAGTTCTTC
CASSLTGLAGWEQFF